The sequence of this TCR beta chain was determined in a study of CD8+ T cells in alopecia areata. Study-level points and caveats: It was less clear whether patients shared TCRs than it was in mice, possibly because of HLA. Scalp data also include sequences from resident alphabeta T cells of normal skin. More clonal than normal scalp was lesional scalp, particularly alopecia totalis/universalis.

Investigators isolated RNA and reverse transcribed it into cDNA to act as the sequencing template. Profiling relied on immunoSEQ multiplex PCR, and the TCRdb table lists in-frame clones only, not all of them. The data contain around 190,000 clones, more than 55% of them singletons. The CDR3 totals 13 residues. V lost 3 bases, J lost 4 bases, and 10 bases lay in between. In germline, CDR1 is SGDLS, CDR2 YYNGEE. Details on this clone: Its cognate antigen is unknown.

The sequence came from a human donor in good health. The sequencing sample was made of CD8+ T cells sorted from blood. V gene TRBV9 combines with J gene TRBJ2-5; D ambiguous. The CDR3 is CASSGGTRETQYF. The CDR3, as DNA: TGTGCCAGCAGCGGGGGAACAAGAGAGACCCAGTACTTC.